This TCR beta chain was recovered during a study of blood T cells in healthy people across ages. The germline V gene encodes CDR1 SGHRS and CDR2 YFSETQ. The CDR3 is 14 residues long. V shed 1 base and J 5 bases; nucleotides not matched to a gene: 3. A sample-barcoded 5' primer and a J-beta primer mix were used in a second PCR of about 6 to 11 cycles. TCRdb analysed the 5' RACE reads with MiXCR anew, one entry per CDR3 protein. Altogether 540,000 or so distinct CDR3 sequences are present, 40% to 50% being singletons, with the ten largest covering around 25%. This clonotype has a count of ten or more. This TCR was sampled from an elderly man in good health. The chain employs TRBV5-1 and TRBJ2-5; TRBD2 matches 9 bases. Source material: blood. The CDR3 sequence: CASSLSSGSETQYF. CDR3 coding DNA: TGCGCCAGCAGCTTGAGTAGCGGGAGTGAGACCCAGTACTTC.